The clone carrying this T cell receptor (beta chain) was seen a few times. Its antigen is unidentified. The germline CDR1 and CDR2 sequences are LNHDA and SQIVND (reference sequence). The ends were cut back, 2 bases at V and 4 bases at J, with 12 bases in the middle. The length of the CDR3 is 14 residues. These data come from a study of shared clonotypes between healthy human individuals. Produced via immunoSEQ multiplex PCR; TCRdb's table is partial and in-frame only. The sample lists about 470,000 clones, roughly 77% occurring once. Whole-study findings and limits: Few donors restricted represented genetic and exposure-history diversity.

V usage is TRBV19 and J usage is TRBJ2-7; perhaps TRBD2 as D (6 bases). The sample taken for sequencing was PBMCs. The sequence derives from a woman in her thirties or forties in good health. Some clones in this sample may be carry-over from other donors' samples. In DNA form, the CDR3 reads TGTGCCAGTAGTATATCGGGGGTGCTGTACGAGCAGTACTTC. This gives the protein CASSISGVLYEQYF.